The 22 T cell receptor beta chains below were found in one sample sequenced in a study of T cells in Graves' hyperthyroidism and ophthalmopathy. Amplification yielded TCR beta CDR3 regions, with RNA transcripts as the source. HTBI primers were employed in a first-round RT-PCR of the TCR CDR3. TCRdb used MiXCR to reprocess the multiplex PCR reads, holding one entry per CDR3 protein. The repertoire holds about 720,000 distinct CDR3 sequences, roughly 17% seen once, with around 8% in the top ten. Sequencing was done on a sample of blood. Every receptor here comes from a young man with Graves' hyperthyroidism.

This chain connects TRBV28 to TRBJ2-5; D may be TRBD1 or TRBD2 (7 bases each). Trimming cost V 7 bases and J 5 bases, with 23 bases left between them. The CDR3 length is 16 residues. CDR1 is MDHEN, CDR2 SYDVKM, per germline. Here the CDR3 DNA reads TGTGCCAGCACCTTATACACGAACAGGGGAGGGGAGACCCAGTACTTC. Translating it yields CASTLYTNRGGETQYF.

This chain joins TRBV25-1 and TRBJ2-7; 13 bases align to TRBD2. Germline CDR1 reads MGHDK; CDR2 reads SYGVNS. The CDR3 is 16 residues long. Losses at the gene ends were 1 base for V and 7 bases for J; bases not matched to a gene: 7. The CDR3 DNA is TGTGCCAGCAGTGAATCGAAACTAGCGGGAGGGGGTGAGCAGTACTTC. This codes for CASSESKLAGGGEQYF.

This clonotype has at least ten counts. The rearrangement uses TRBV7-2 and TRBJ1-2, with D maybe TRBD1 (5 bases). This CDR3 comprises 17 residues. The germline V gene has CDR1 SGHTA and CDR2 FQGNSA. V lost 1 base and J 4 bases, leaving 19 bases between the germline ends. The CDR3, as DNA: TGTGCCAGCAGCTTAGGACAGAGCCCCGGATCGCGCTATGGCTACACCTTC. This gives the protein CASSLGQSPGSRYGYTF.

This clonotype was observed many times. J is TRBJ2-7 and V is TRBV7-9; TRBD1 or TRBD2 may be the D gene (5 bases each). The CDR3 consists of 16 residues. CDR1 is SEHNR, CDR2 FQNEAQ, per germline (reference sequence). Trimming took 4 bases from V and 2 from J, leaving 18 bases between them. The chain's CDR3 is CASSSGLGTVPYEQYF. The CDR3 DNA reads as TGTGCCAGCAGCTCGGGGCTGGGGACGGTTCCCTACGAGCAGTACTTC.

CDR3 in amino acids: CSVEGFPLNGYTF. The DNA of the CDR3 is TGCAGCGTTGAGGGGTTTCCGTTGAATGGCTACACCTTC. The chain recombines TRBV29-1 with TRBJ1-2; D unresolved. Germline CDR1 reads SQVTM; CDR2 reads ANQGSEA. CDR3 length: 13 amino acids. V gave up 3 bases and J gave up 6 bases, with 14 bases separating them.

The chain employs TRBV27 and TRBJ1-2; 7 bases are shared with TRBD1. The J segment lost 7 bases and the V segment lost 10 bases, leaving 18 bases of the junction unmatched. Germline V CDR1 and CDR2: MNHEY, SMNVEV (reference sequence). This CDR3 has 15 amino acids. CDR3 in DNA: TGTGCCATCACAGAGGGGGACAGCGCCACTCCTGGCTACACCTTC. It yields the protein CAITEGDSATPGYTF.

This clonotype has a count of ten or more. The chain recombines TRBV28 with TRBJ2-3; D remains ambiguous. Between the trimmed V and J ends, which lost 11 bases and 5 bases, there was a span of 14 bases. This CDR3 has 12 residues. Germline-derived CDR1 and CDR2 are MDHEN and SYDVKM. CDR3: CAHATVGDTQYF. The CDR3 DNA is TGTGCCCATGCTACCGTTGGAGATACGCAGTATTTT.

This clonotype was observed many times. For the CDR3, the DNA is TGTGCCTGGAGTGTACGGTCAGGGGGCATCTACGAGCAGTACTTC. As protein: CAWSVRSGGIYEQYF. The chain couples TRBV30 to TRBJ2-7; 8 bases map to TRBD1. V shed 0 bases and J 3 bases; nucleotides not matched to a gene: 7. Germline loops: CDR1 GTSNPN, CDR2 SVGIG (reference sequence). The CDR3 consists of 15 residues. Using reference TRBV30 and TRBJ2-7 for the parts outside the CDR3, the full variable domain is SQTIHQWPATLVQPVGSPLSLECTVEGTSNPNLYWYRQAAGRGLQLLFYSVGIGQISSEVPQNLSASRPQDRQFILSSKKLLLSDSGFYLCAWSVRSGGIYEQYFGPGTRLTVT.

This clonotype was counted at least ten times. The chain uses TRBV28 and TRBJ2-7; D tentatively reads TRBD1 or TRBD2 (6 bases each). The CDR3 is 16 amino acids. Between the trimmed V and J ends, which lost 7 bases and 5 bases, there was a span of 24 bases. Germline CDR1 reads MDHEN; CDR2 reads SYDVKM. The CDR3 nucleotides are TGTGCCAGCATTGGGGGGCGCCCAAATGGGTTGGACGAGCAGTACTTC. Encoded protein: CASIGGRPNGLDEQYF.

This clonotype was found a few times. The chain links TRBV10-3 to TRBJ2-5; D remains unclear. V was shortened by 10 bases and J by 4 bases, with 19 bases between the two germline ends. The germline CDR1 and CDR2 sequences are ENHRY and SYGVKD. This CDR3 comprises 14 residues. CDR3 protein: CATHRGVQAETQYF. As DNA, the CDR3 is TGTGCCACCCACCGAGGAGTTCAGGCAGAGACCCAGTACTTC.

The sample holds a few counts of this clonotype. This chain connects TRBV11-2 to TRBJ2-1; 10 nucleotides align to TRBD2. Germline values: CDR1 SGHAT, CDR2 FQNNGV. The CDR3 is made up of 15 amino acids. Unmatched junction bases numbered 5, after V lost 4 bases and J lost 5 bases. For the CDR3, the DNA is TGTGCCAGCAGCTCAAGCGGGAGGGTCCACAATGAGCAGTTCTTC. As protein: CASSSSGRVHNEQFF.

The table lists this clonotype with a few counts. The chain couples TRBV12-3 or TRBV12-4 to TRBJ2-4; the D gene is possibly TRBD2 (5 bases). V was pared by 2 bases and J by 6 bases, with 11 bases between. CDR3 length equals 14 residues. The CDR3 spells CASSLWEPGNIQYF. CDR3 nucleotides: TGTGCCAGCAGTTTATGGGAGCCGGGAAACATTCAGTACTTC.

Regarding this clonotype: The germline gene is not matched at one end of the junction; a read error may be the cause. The J gene is TRBJ2-2, the V gene TRBV5-4; 13 bases fit TRBD2. This CDR3 has 18 amino acids. Germline assignment: CDR1 SGHNT and CDR2 YYREEE (reference sequence). The CDR3 DNA reads as TGTGCCAGCAGCGATCGTTTAGGGACTAGCGGGAACGCCGGGGAGCTGTTTTTT. This translates into CASSDRLGTSGNAGELFF.

This clonotype was counted many times. CDR3 bases: TGTGCCAGCACCCCGACTAGCGGGAGCTACGAGCAGTACTTC. The encoded protein is CASTPTSGSYEQYF. The chain combines TRBV28 with TRBJ2-7; TRBD2 agrees at 12 bases. Germline CDR1 MDHEN, CDR2 SYDVKM. After removal of 7 bases from V and 3 bases from J, the junction contained 4 bases not matched to a gene. This CDR3 has 14 amino acids.

The rearrangement links TRBV4-3 to TRBJ1-4; no firm D call. Germline lookup yields CDR1 LGHNA and CDR2 YSLEER. V was shortened by 0 bases and J by 9 bases, with 11 bases between the two germline ends. The CDR3 extends over 14 amino acids. CDR3: CASSQDGLSQKLFF. The CDR3 nucleotides are TGCGCCAGCAGCCAAGATGGGCTAAGTCAAAAACTGTTTTTT.

This clonotype was detected many times. This sequence joins TRBV6-1 and TRBJ2-7; D possibly corresponds to TRBD2 (5 bases). Germline lookup yields CDR1 MNHNS and CDR2 SASEGT. The CDR3 is made up of 14 amino acids. V was clipped by 5 bases and J by 0 bases, with 11 bases between them. For the CDR3, the DNA is TGTGCCAGCAGTTACCTAGCAGACTCCTACGAGCAGTACTTC. Protein product: CASSYLADSYEQYF.

This clonotype was detected ten times or more. V is TRBV2 and J is TRBJ2-3, with 13 positions matching TRBD2. With 3 bases clipped from V and 4 bases from J, the junction kept 13 bases outside the gene matches. The CDR3 extends over 19 amino acids. Germline values: CDR1 SNHLY, CDR2 FYNNEI. CDR3 sequence: CASSDPLLAGGPGSDTQYF. The CDR3 DNA sequence: TGTGCCAGCAGTGACCCCCTACTAGCGGGAGGGCCCGGGTCAGATACGCAGTATTTT. The full variable domain, rest sourced from reference TRBV2 and TRBJ2-3, is EPEVTQTPSHQVTQMGQEVILRCVPISNHLYFYWYRQILGQKVEFLVSFYNNEISEKSEIFDDQFSVERPDGSNFTLKIRSTKLEDSAMYFCASSDPLLAGGPGSDTQYFGPGTRLTVL.

A few counts support this clonotype. This chain joins TRBV2 and TRBJ2-7, with 12 bases that match TRBD2. V lost 3 bases and J lost 0; bases outside the gene matches: 3. CDR1 SNHLY and CDR2 FYNNEI come from the germline V gene. The CDR3 loop spans 16 amino acids. In DNA form, the CDR3 reads TGTGCCAGCAGTGACCCGACTAGCGGGAGCTCCTACGAGCAGTACTTC. Translation: CASSDPTSGSSYEQYF.

At least ten counts were recorded for this clonotype. The chain combines TRBV6-2 or TRBV6-3 with TRBJ2-7; D not certain. CDR1 is MNHEY, CDR2 SVGEGT, per germline. V was shortened by 7 bases and J by 3 bases, with 13 bases between the two germline ends. The CDR3 covers 13 residues. CDR3 loop: CASTSRPNYEQYF. In nucleotides, the CDR3 is TGTGCCAGCACCTCCAGACCTAACTACGAGCAGTACTTC.

This clonotype was observed many times. This rearrangement joins TRBV2 to TRBJ1-1; 7 nucleotides agree with TRBD1. CDR3 length: 14 amino acids. The V gene end was trimmed by 1 base and the J gene end by 5 bases; junction bases not matched to a gene: 4. CDR1 SNHLY and CDR2 FYNNEI come from the germline V gene. The CDR3 is CASSEETRGTEAFF. Written as DNA, the CDR3 is TGTGCCAGCAGTGAAGAAACCAGGGGGACTGAAGCTTTCTTT.

The rearrangement joins TRBV5-5 to TRBJ1-2; the match to TRBD1 covers 9 bases. Germline V gene data show CDR1 as SGHKS and CDR2 as YYEKEE (reference sequence). This CDR3 contains 15 residues. The ends lost 4 bases at V and 4 bases at J; junction bases unmatched: 8. CDR3: CASSHGTGIGYGYTF. In DNA form, the CDR3 reads TGTGCCAGCAGCCATGGGACAGGGATCGGCTATGGCTACACCTTC.

This sequence joins TRBV5-6 and TRBJ2-7; D is perhaps TRBD2 (6 bases). The germline V and J ends were trimmed by 2 bases and 5 bases, with 17 bases remaining between them. The CDR3 has 15 amino acids. CDR1 is SGHDT, CDR2 YYEEEE, per germline. In nucleotides, the CDR3 is TGTGCCAGCAGCTTAACCGGGACTCCTCTGAACGAGCAGTACTTC. Translated: CASSLTGTPLNEQYF.